This T cell receptor beta chain was documented in a study of CXCR3-negative and CXCR3-positive naive CD8 T cells. Study in general: The libraries together contributed 110 million to 150 million TRB reads, each supplying about 1.5 +/- 0.3 million.

Germline V gene sequence: CDR1 MDHEN, CDR2 SYDVKM. There are 13 residues in the CDR3. Whole-study findings and limits: CD5 surface expression was similar among naive subsets, and TCR strength was estimated by inference from TRB CDR3 properties. Memory CD8+ cells showed much lower diversity, while both naive subsets were comparably high. Higher TRB CDR3 hydrophobicity marked CXCR3-positive naive cells relative to CXCR3-negative naive cells.

The study made its TRB cDNA libraries by 5' RACE, adding UMI labels. TCRdb reworked the 5' RACE reads into one entry per CDR3 protein, no DNA. Its clone listing holds 95,000 to 100,000 distinct CDR3 sequences. A remark on this clonotype: Its antigen is not identified.

Sequencing was done on a sample of naive CXCR3+ CD8+ T cells from blood. Noted subset: CD45RO-CCR7+CD27+CD95- naive CD8+ T cells expressing CXCR3 (TNR3+). The genes are TRBV28 and TRBJ2-7; TCRdb names TRBD1, which stays unverified in the absence of DNA. The sequence was collected from a human donor in good health. Some clones in this sample may be carry-over from other donors' samples. The CDR3 protein is CASRGTGAHEQYF.